These 30 T cell receptor beta chains originate from one sample sequenced in a study of T cells in localized non-small cell lung cancer. Libraries were prepared by immunoSEQ multiplex PCR; TCRdb keeps only in-frame clonotypes and omits some of them. The sample has approximately 1,500 clones, roughly 23% seen once. Here the sequenced sample was normal lung tissue next to the tumor, taken before any cancer treatment. The receptors were sampled from a male donor aged 60 or over with stage III squamous cell lung carcinoma.

This clone has a single count. The chain combines TRBV28 with TRBJ1-5; D remains unclear. The V end was cut by 2 bases, the J end by 0 bases, with 20 bases between. Looked up from germline, CDR1 is MDHEN and CDR2 is SYDVKM. The CDR3 extends over 19 amino acids. CDR3 nucleotides: TGTGCCAGCAGTTTAGTTGGGTATACTGGATCACATAGCAATCAGCCCCAGCATTTT. Amino acids: CASSLVGYTGSHSNQPQHF. Supplemented by reference TRBV28 and TRBJ1-5, the full variable domain reads DVKVTQSSRYLVKRTGEKVFLECVQDMDHENMFWYRQDPGLGLRLIYFSYDVKMKEKGDIPEGYSVSREKKERFSLILESASTNQTSMYLCASSLVGYTGSHSNQPQHFGDGTRLSIL.

The genes are TRBV19 and TRBJ1-1, with a possible D match to TRBD1 (5 bases). The CDR3 totals 16 residues. V was trimmed by 4 bases and J by 6 bases, leaving 21 bases between them. In germline, CDR1 is LNHDA, CDR2 SQIVND (reference sequence). The CDR3 DNA reads as TGTGCCAGTAGTAGAGATGTTCGGGGCCTCAAAGCTGAAGCTTTCTTT. Its protein product is CASSRDVRGLKAEAFF.

The chain employs TRBV30 and TRBJ2-7, with TRBD1 matching over 10 bases. V gave up 0 bases and J gave up 6 bases; unmatched junction bases: 2. From germline, CDR1 is GTSNPN and CDR2 SVGIG (reference sequence). The CDR3 is made up of 13 amino acids. The CDR3 DNA sequence: TGTGCCTGGAGTGTGGGGACAGGGGTCGAGCAGTACTTC. Encoded protein: CAWSVGTGVEQYF.

The chain recombines TRBV30 with TRBJ1-2; D gene unclear. CDR3 length: 15 residues. Germline values: CDR1 GTSNPN, CDR2 SVGIG (reference sequence). V lost 4 bases to trimming and J lost 7 bases, with 22 bases between them. CDR3 DNA sequence: TGTGCCTGGACCCTCACCTCGAGCGGAGGGAGTGGCTACACCTTC. This translates into CAWTLTSSGGSGYTF.

This clone has only a few counts. The V and J genes are TRBV6-8 and TRBJ2-6; maybe TRBD2 (6 bases). The CDR3 runs 16 residues. Germline V gene sequence: CDR1 MNHGY, CDR2 SAAAGT. V was shortened by 6 bases and J by 2 bases, with 14 bases between the two germline ends. Written as DNA, the CDR3 is TGTGCCAGCAGACCCAACCGGGGGACTGGGGCCAACGTCCTGACTTTC. Translation: CASRPNRGTGANVLTF.

The gene calls are TRBV28 and TRBJ1-1; tentative D call: TRBD1 (6 bases). The CDR3 loop spans 16 amino acids. Trimming removed 6 bases from V and 0 bases from J, with 17 bases in between. The germline CDR1 and CDR2 sequences are MDHEN and SYDVKM. CDR3: CASSHTRGGMNTEAFF. The CDR3 region has the DNA TGTGCCAGCAGCCATACTCGGGGGGGCATGAACACTGAAGCTTTCTTT.

This clone has more than one count but fewer than ten. The chain combines TRBV11-3 with TRBJ1-3, with D hard to call. Germline V gene data show CDR1 as SGHNT and CDR2 as YENEEA. Trimming removed 4 bases at V and 0 bases at J, with 10 bases between. This CDR3 has 15 residues. The CDR3 DNA reads as TGTGCCAGCAGCTCCTCTCAGAGCTCTGGAAACACCATATATTTT. Translating gives CASSSSQSSGNTIYF.

The chain uses TRBV7-5 and TRBJ1-5. TRBV7-5 is shown as a pseudogene. This CDR3 has 16 residues. The CDR3 nucleotides read TGTGCCAGCAGCTTAGCGCCCGGGGGCGGAAATCAGCCCCAGCATTTT. Amino acid sequence: CASSLAPGGGNQPQHF.

This clone came up a few times. The chain has TRBV11-3 and TRBJ2-1; TRBD2 agrees at 10 bases. The CDR3 has 18 amino acids. The germline V gene has CDR1 SGHNT and CDR2 YENEEA. With 4 bases clipped from V and 4 bases from J, the junction kept 13 bases outside the gene matches. The CDR3, as DNA: TGTGCCAGCAGCTCCCTAGCGGGAGAAGTTGGGGCGTACAATGAGCAGTTCTTC. Protein: CASSSLAGEVGAYNEQFF. The full variable domain, its missing parts supplied by reference TRBV11-3 and TRBJ2-1, is EAGVVQSPRYKIIEKKQPVAFWCNPISGHNTLYWYLQNLGQGPELLIRYENEEAVDDSQLPKDRFSAERLKGVDSTLKIQPAELGDSAVYLCASSSLAGEVGAYNEQFFGPGTRLTVL.

This clone was seen more than once but under ten times. The chain employs TRBV30 and TRBJ1-2; TRBD1 agrees at 10 bases. Trimming took 1 base from V and 9 from J; bases not matched to a gene: 8. Germline loops: CDR1 GTSNPN, CDR2 SVGIG (reference sequence). The CDR3 spans 14 residues. The CDR3, as DNA: TGTGCCTGGAGTGGGGCCGGGACAGGGGAAAGCTACACCTTC. This encodes CAWSGAGTGESYTF.

This clone is labeled large. This sequence joins TRBV9 and TRBJ2-1; TRBD2 is a possible D gene (5 bases). V was cut by 6 bases and J by 6 bases, with 10 bases left in between. The CDR3 consists of 12 residues. In germline, CDR1 is SGDLS, CDR2 YYNGEE. CDR3 nucleotide sequence: TGTGCCAGCACCCGGGATCGCAATGAGCAGTTCTTC. It codes for CASTRDRNEQFF.

The V gene is TRBV19, the J gene TRBJ2-7; 9 bases fit TRBD2. CDR3 length: 15 amino acids. Looked up from germline, CDR1 is LNHDA and CDR2 is SQIVND (reference sequence). The V gene end was trimmed by 6 bases and the J gene end by 2 bases; junction bases not matched to a gene: 8. The CDR3 here is CASSRLAEGTYEQYF. CDR3 nucleotides: TGTGCCAGTAGCAGACTAGCGGAAGGGACCTACGAGCAGTACTTC.

This clone is judged medium-sized (0.01 to 0.1%). The DNA of the CDR3 is TGCGCCAGCAGCCCAGGCGCAAACACCGGGGAGCTGTTTTTT. Residues: CASSPGANTGELFF. The V call is TRBV4-1, the J call TRBJ2-2; D is ambiguous. Trimming cost V 4 bases and J 2 bases, with 8 bases left between them. There are 14 residues in the CDR3. Germline CDR1 is MGHRA and CDR2 is YSYEKL.

The chain carries TRBV6-8 and TRBJ2-1; 9 bases are a match to TRBD2. The CDR3 sequence is 16 residues long. Germline V lookup: CDR1 MNHGY, CDR2 SAAAGT. J was trimmed by 3 bases and V by 6 bases; bases with no gene match: 9. Here the CDR3 reads CASSPTGTSNYNEQFF. CDR3 sequence (DNA): TGTGCCAGCAGCCCAACCGGGACTAGCAACTACAATGAGCAGTTCTTC.

The chain combines TRBV11-3 with TRBJ2-7; D possibly corresponds to TRBD2 (6 bases). The germline CDR1 and CDR2 sequences are SGHNT and YENEEA. The ends were cut back, 3 bases at V and 0 bases at J, with 18 bases in the middle. This CDR3 contains 17 residues. CDR3 in amino acids: CASSLGLWGVSSYEQYF. The CDR3 nucleotides are TGTGCCAGCAGCTTGGGCCTATGGGGGGTGAGCTCCTACGAGCAGTACTTC.

V usage is TRBV19 and J usage is TRBJ1-1, with a tentative D call TRBD1 (5 bases). CDR1 and CDR2 (germline): LNHDA, SQIVND (reference sequence). Trimming pared 3 bases from V and 4 bases from J, leaving 15 bases between. This CDR3 has 15 amino acids. For the CDR3, the DNA is TGTGCCAGTAGTATCATCGCAGGGCCCAGCACTGAAGCTTTCTTT. This encodes CASSIIAGPSTEAFF.

The chain recombines TRBV19 with TRBJ1-1; D is unresolved. The V end lost 3 bases, the J end lost 3 bases, and 14 bases lay between the germline ends. Germline V gene sequence: CDR1 LNHDA, CDR2 SQIVND (reference sequence). The CDR3 has 15 amino acids. The CDR3 DNA follows: TGTGCCAGTAGTATGGGGAGGGCTCTCGACACTGAAGCTTTCTTT. Its translation is CASSMGRALDTEAFF.

CDR3 DNA: TGTGCCACCAGGGGGACTAGCGGTCACAATGAGCAGTTCTTC. This gives the protein CATRGTSGHNEQFF. The V gene is TRBV15, the J gene TRBJ2-1; TRBD2 matches 11 bases. The CDR3 has 14 residues. The germline CDR1 and CDR2 sequences are LNHNV and YYDKDF (reference sequence). V trimming: 6 bases; J trimming: 5 bases; junction bases outside the gene matches: 3.

The chain carries TRBV5-1 and TRBJ1-3; D might be TRBD1 (5 bases). The CDR3 covers 16 residues. Looked up from germline, CDR1 is SGHRS and CDR2 is YFSETQ. Trimming left V 4 bases short and J 4 bases short, with 18 bases between. The CDR3 is CASSQYSGGRGNTIYF. The CDR3 DNA reads as TGCGCCAGCAGCCAGTACTCCGGGGGTCGGGGAAACACCATATATTTT.

This clone has a handful of counts. The gene calls are TRBV11-3 and TRBJ2-5; 14 positions agree with TRBD2. Germline CDR1 is SGHNT and CDR2 is YENEEA. The CDR3 is made up of 17 amino acids. J gave up 5 bases and V 3 bases, and 8 bases lay outside the gene matches. CDR3 residues: CASSFGLAGGGGETQYF. CDR3 coding DNA: TGTGCCAGCAGCTTCGGACTAGCGGGAGGCGGGGGTGAGACCCAGTACTTC.

This clone was detected only a few times. A read error may account for a junction end that differs from germline. The rearrangement uses TRBV15 and TRBJ1-4; unclear D gene. The CDR3 loop spans 17 amino acids. Germline CDR1 LNHNV, CDR2 YYDKDF (reference sequence). CDR3 loop: CASSSDGRPGANEKLFF. CDR3 in DNA: TGTGCCAGCAGCTCGGACGGCAGGCCGGGCGCGAATGAAAAACTGTTTTTT. Complete variable domain (other parts from reference TRBV15 and TRBJ1-4): DAMVIQNPRYQVTQFGKPVTLSCSQTLNHNVMYWYQQKSSQAPKLLFHYYDKDFNNEADTPDNFQSRRPNTSFCFLDIRSPGLGDTAMYLCASSSDGRPGANEKLFFGSGTQLSVL.

The chain couples TRBV30 to TRBJ1-2; weak D call: TRBD1 (5 bases). V lost 3 bases and J 4 bases, leaving 9 bases between the germline ends. Germline V lookup: CDR1 GTSNPN, CDR2 SVGIG (reference sequence). CDR3 length: 12 amino acids. CDR3 nucleotides: TGTGCCTGGAGCGCTGACAGCTATGGCTACACCTTC. Translated, it gives CAWSADSYGYTF.

By share of the sample, this clone is medium-sized (0.01 to 0.1%). This sequence joins TRBV11-3 and TRBJ2-7, with D possibly being TRBD2 (5 bases). There are 15 residues in the CDR3. Trimming took 4 bases from V and 2 from J, leaving 15 bases between them. The V gene's germline CDR1 is SGHNT and CDR2 YENEEA. This CDR3 is CASSSHRGSAYEQYF. For the CDR3, the DNA is TGTGCCAGCAGCTCCCACCGGGGTTCAGCCTACGAGCAGTACTTC.

This clone was seen only a few times. The chain joins TRBV29-1 to TRBJ2-2; D remains unclear. The CDR3 loop spans 12 amino acids. The V and J ends lost 4 bases and 8 bases respectively, with 11 bases between them. The germline CDR1 and CDR2 sequences are SQVTM and ANQGSEA. CDR3 sequence reads: CSVVGGGGELFF. The CDR3 nucleotides are TGCAGCGTTGTGGGTGGTGGGGGGGAGCTGTTTTTT.

The CDR3 reads CASSRTITGELFF. In nucleotides, the CDR3 is TGTGCCAGCAGTAGGACGATCACCGGGGAGCTGTTTTTT. V usage is TRBV28 and J usage is TRBJ2-2; D ambiguous. The V gene's germline CDR1 is MDHEN and CDR2 SYDVKM. The CDR3 is 13 amino acids. Between the trimmed V and J ends, which lost 5 bases and 4 bases, there was a span of 8 bases. Drawing the rest from reference TRBV28 and TRBJ2-2, the complete variable domain is DVKVTQSSRYLVKRTGEKVFLECVQDMDHENMFWYRQDPGLGLRLIYFSYDVKMKEKGDIPEGYSVSREKKERFSLILESASTNQTSMYLCASSRTITGELFFGEGSRLTVL.

In this sample, this clone is large. This chain joins TRBV6-8 and TRBJ2-1, with D possibly being TRBD2 (5 bases). The germline CDR1 and CDR2 sequences are MNHGY and SAAAGT. Trimming removed 1 base from V and 0 bases from J, with 16 bases in between. The CDR3 totals 18 residues. The CDR3 DNA follows: TGTGCCAGCAGTTACTGGGTCGGGCGGGCCAACTCCTACAATGAGCAGTTCTTC. It encodes CASSYWVGRANSYNEQFF.

By frequency in the sample, this clone is large. The chain links TRBV11-3 to TRBJ1-1; no reliable D call. Germline V gene lookup returns CDR1 SGHNT and CDR2 YENEEA. This CDR3 comprises 14 residues. V was trimmed by 3 bases and J by 0 bases, leaving 8 bases between them. The CDR3 reads CASSLVALNTEAFF. The CDR3 bases are TGTGCCAGCAGCTTGGTCGCCTTGAACACTGAAGCTTTCTTT.

This clone was detected only a few times. The V call is TRBV15, the J call TRBJ1-2; 12 nucleotides align to TRBD1. V was clipped by 5 bases and J by 7 bases; unmatched bases: 14. The CDR3 spans 17 residues. Germline values: CDR1 LNHNV, CDR2 YYDKDF (reference sequence). CDR3: CATSRGSMGQGARGYTF. In DNA, the CDR3 is TGTGCCACCAGCCGAGGATCTATGGGACAGGGGGCTCGTGGCTACACCTTC. The complete variable domain, with remaining parts taken from reference TRBV15 and TRBJ1-2, reads DAMVIQNPRYQVTQFGKPVTLSCSQTLNHNVMYWYQQKSSQAPKLLFHYYDKDFNNEADTPDNFQSRRPNTSFCFLDIRSPGLGDTAMYLCATSRGSMGQGARGYTFGSGTRLTVV.

This clone is classed as large. The sample holds other DNA sequences that translate to the same CDR3. V usage is TRBV6-8 and J usage is TRBJ2-1; D perhaps matches TRBD2 (6 bases). CDR1 is MNHGY and CDR2 is SAAAGT in the germline V gene. This CDR3 is built from 16 residues. Trimming removed 0 bases at V and 4 bases at J, with 13 bases between. The CDR3 loop is CASSYSPTGDYNEQFF. Written as DNA, the CDR3 is TGTGCCAGCAGTTACTCGCCCACGGGGGATTACAATGAGCAGTTCTTC.

The chain carries TRBV6-8 and TRBJ2-3; 8 nucleotides agree with TRBD2. The germline V gene has CDR1 MNHGY and CDR2 SAAAGT. The CDR3 totals 17 residues. With V trimmed by 6 bases and J by 5 bases, 16 bases remained unmatched. The CDR3 DNA reads TGTGCCAGCAGAGAGGGAGGAGTAGCGGGACTCGGAGATACGCAGTATTTT. Protein product: CASREGGVAGLGDTQYF.